This TCR beta chain is from a study of cytomegalovirus exposure and HLA in healthy donors. Findings and caveats of the study: It was shown in a later analysis that HLA-associated TCR beta chains were more clonally expanded than other, equally common chains.

About this clone itself: Its specificity is unknown.

The PCR made use of 60 Vbeta and 13 Jbeta primers. Sequencing used immunoSEQ multiplex PCR; TCRdb keeps in-frame clones, though not all of them. The sample consists of about 140,000 clones, roughly 83% of them appearing once. The CDR3 length is 17 residues. Deletions cut 1 base from V and 0 bases from J, with 10 bases between. CDR1 is KGHSH and CDR2 is LQKENI in the germline V gene. The sequence was obtained from a female donor in good health and CMV-seronegative. The specimen sequenced was PBMCs. J is TRBJ2-6 and V is TRBV18; D possibly corresponds to TRBD1 (5 bases). CDR3 residues: CASSPRKGNSGANVLTF. As DNA, the CDR3 is TGTGCCAGCTCACCACGAAAGGGGAACTCTGGGGCCAACGTCCTGACTTTC.